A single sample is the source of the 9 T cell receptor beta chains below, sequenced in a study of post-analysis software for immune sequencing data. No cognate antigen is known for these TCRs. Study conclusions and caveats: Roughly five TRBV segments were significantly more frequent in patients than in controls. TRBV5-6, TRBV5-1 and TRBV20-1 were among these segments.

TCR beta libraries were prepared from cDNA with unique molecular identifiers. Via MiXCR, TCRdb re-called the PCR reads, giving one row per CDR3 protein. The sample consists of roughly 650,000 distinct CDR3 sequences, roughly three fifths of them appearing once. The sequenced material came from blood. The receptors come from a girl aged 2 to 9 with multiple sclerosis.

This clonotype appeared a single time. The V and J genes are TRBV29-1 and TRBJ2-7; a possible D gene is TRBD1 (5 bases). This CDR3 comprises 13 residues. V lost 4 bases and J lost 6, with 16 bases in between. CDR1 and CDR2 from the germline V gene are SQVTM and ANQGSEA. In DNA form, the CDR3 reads TGCAGCGTTGTGTTCACAGGAGATAGCGAGCAGTACTTC. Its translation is CSVVFTGDSEQYF.

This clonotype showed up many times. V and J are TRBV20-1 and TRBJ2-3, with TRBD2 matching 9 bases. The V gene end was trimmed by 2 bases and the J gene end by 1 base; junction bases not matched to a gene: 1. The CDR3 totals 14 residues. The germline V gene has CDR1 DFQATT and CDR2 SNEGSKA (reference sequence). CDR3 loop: CSARLAGGTDTQYF. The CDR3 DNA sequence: TGCAGTGCTAGATTAGCGGGAGGCACAGATACGCAGTATTTT.

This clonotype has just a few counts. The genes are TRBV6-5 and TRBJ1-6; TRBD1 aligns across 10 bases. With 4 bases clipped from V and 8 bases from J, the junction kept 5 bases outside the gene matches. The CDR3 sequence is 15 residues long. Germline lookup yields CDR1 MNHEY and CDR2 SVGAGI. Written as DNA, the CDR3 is TGTGCCAGCAGTTGGACAGGGGGTTTTGATTCACCCCTCCACTTT. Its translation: CASSWTGGFDSPLHF.

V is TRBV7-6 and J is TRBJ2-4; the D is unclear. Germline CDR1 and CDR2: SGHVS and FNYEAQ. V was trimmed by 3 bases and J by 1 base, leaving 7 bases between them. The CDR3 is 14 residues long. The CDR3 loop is CASSFSQAKNIQYF. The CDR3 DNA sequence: TGTGCCAGCAGCTTCTCCCAGGCCAAAAACATTCAGTACTTC.

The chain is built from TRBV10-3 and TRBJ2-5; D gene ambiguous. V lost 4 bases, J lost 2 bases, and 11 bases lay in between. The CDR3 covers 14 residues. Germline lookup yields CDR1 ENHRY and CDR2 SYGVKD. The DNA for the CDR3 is TGTGCCATCAGTGCGGTGACGGATCAAGAGACCCAGTACTTC. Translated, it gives CAISAVTDQETQYF.

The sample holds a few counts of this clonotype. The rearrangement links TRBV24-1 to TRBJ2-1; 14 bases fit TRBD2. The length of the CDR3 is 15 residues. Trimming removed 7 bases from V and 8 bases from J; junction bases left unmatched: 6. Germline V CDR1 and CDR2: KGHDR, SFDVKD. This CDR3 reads CATSPGLAGVYEQFF. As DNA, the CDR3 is TGTGCCACCAGCCCGGGACTAGCGGGAGTCTATGAGCAGTTCTTC.

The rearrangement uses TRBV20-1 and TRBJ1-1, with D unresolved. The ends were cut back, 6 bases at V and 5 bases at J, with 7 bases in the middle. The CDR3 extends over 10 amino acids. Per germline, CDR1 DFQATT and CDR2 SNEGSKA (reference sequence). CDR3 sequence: CSAIWTEAFF. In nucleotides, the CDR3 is TGCAGTGCGATCTGGACTGAAGCTTTCTTT.

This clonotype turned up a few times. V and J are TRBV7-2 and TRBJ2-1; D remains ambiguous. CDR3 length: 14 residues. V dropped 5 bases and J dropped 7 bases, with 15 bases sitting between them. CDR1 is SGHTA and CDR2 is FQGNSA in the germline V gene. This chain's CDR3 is CASSLVGLLNEQFF. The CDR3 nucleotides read TGTGCCAGCAGCCTCGTGGGATTATTAAATGAGCAGTTCTTC.

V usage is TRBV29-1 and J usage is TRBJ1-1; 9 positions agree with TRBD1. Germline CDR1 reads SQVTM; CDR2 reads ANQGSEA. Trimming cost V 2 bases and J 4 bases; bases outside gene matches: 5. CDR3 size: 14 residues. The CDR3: CSVEFGQGCTEAFF. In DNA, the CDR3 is TGCAGCGTTGAATTCGGACAGGGGTGCACTGAAGCTTTCTTT.